A selection of T cell receptor beta chains follows, all from one sample in a study of post-analysis software for immune sequencing data. From the PCR reads, TCRdb called clonotypes with MiXCR, one entry per CDR3 protein. The sample consists of about 540,000 distinct CDR3 sequences, around a third of them appearing once. The material sequenced was blood. All receptors come from a girl aged 2-17 years with multiple sclerosis. Both conserved end residues are part of each CDR3. D genes are given only for firm matches. For some rows the clone size is stated as once, few or many, or as a class when expanded; others skip it.

j_gene | d_gene | abundance | v_gene | len | CDR3aa | CDR3nt
TRBJ1-2 | . | . | TRBV10-3 | 12 | CAISESDEGYTF | TGTGCCATCAGTGAGTCCGATGAGGGCTACACCTTC
TRBJ1-5 | . | . | TRBV19 | 14 | CASSPRPGGQPQHF | TGTGCCAGTAGTCCCAGACCGGGAGGGCAGCCCCAGCATTTT
TRBJ2-1 | . | . | TRBV5-1 | 15 | CASSSGTGGVNEQFF | TGCGCCAGCAGCTCGGGTACCGGAGGGGTTAATGAGCAGTTCTTC
TRBJ2-7 | . | . | TRBV5-1 | 16 | CASSLGAWGRNYEQYF | TGCGCCAGCAGCTTGGGGGCGTGGGGGCGAAACTACGAGCAGTACTTC
TRBJ2-3 | TRBD2 | few | TRBV5-6 | 17 | CASTPLLAGGTTDTQYF | TGTGCCAGCACCCCTCTGCTAGCGGGGGGGACCACAGATACGCAGTATTTT
TRBJ1-1 | . | . | TRBV6-6 | 14 | CAGSYSGYATEAFF | TGTGCCGGCAGTTACTCCGGGTATGCCACTGAAGCTTTCTTT
TRBJ1-2 | . | . | TRBV2 | 12 | CASKPGLLGYTF | TGTGCCAGCAAACCAGGACTTTTGGGCTACACCTTC
TRBJ1-4 | . | . | TRBV12-3/TRBV12-4 | 11 | CASSPNEKLFF | TGTGCCAGCAGTCCCAATGAAAAACTGTTTTTT
TRBJ2-6 | . | . | TRBV27 | 18 | CASSLTRDFRSGANVLTF | TGTGCCAGCAGTTTAACCCGGGACTTTCGCTCTGGGGCCAACGTCCTGACTTTC
TRBJ2-4 | . | few | TRBV29-1 | 11 | CSGTGGGIQYF | TGCAGCGGCACAGGGGGGGGCATTCAGTACTTC
TRBJ2-5 | TRBD1 | few | TRBV4-2 | 14 | CASSSDREGETQYF | TGTGCCAGCAGCAGTGACAGGGAAGGAGAGACCCAGTACTTC
TRBJ2-3 | . | . | TRBV29-1 | 14 | CSVKNREWTDTQYF | TGCAGCGTCAAGAACAGGGAGTGGACAGATACGCAGTATTTT
TRBJ2-5 | TRBD1 | . | TRBV7-2 | 14 | CASSSPDRGETQYF | TGTGCCAGCAGCTCACCCGACAGGGGAGAGACCCAGTACTTC
TRBJ1-1 | . | . | TRBV6-5 | 13 | CASSYGKNTEAFF | TGTGCCAGCAGTTACGGGAAGAACACTGAAGCTTTCTTT
TRBJ2-3 | . | few | TRBV6-5 | 15 | CASSYSYSRTDTQYF | TGTGCCAGCAGTTACTCCTACAGCCGCACAGATACGCAGTATTTT
TRBJ2-5 | TRBD1 | few | TRBV14 | 15 | CASSHRTGGIGTQYF | TGTGCCAGCAGCCACAGGACAGGGGGAATCGGGACCCAGTACTTC
TRBJ2-5 | TRBD2 | few | TRBV20-1 | 17 | CSARDAGQRGYQETQYF | TGCAGTGCTAGAGATGCAGGACAGCGGGGGTACCAAGAGACCCAGTACTTC
TRBJ1-2 | . | few | TRBV2 | 12 | CASSEEEDGYTF | TGTGCCAGCAGTGAGGAGGAGGATGGCTACACCTTC
TRBJ1-4 | TRBD1 | . | TRBV7-2 | 14 | CASRRGGEDEKLFF | TGTGCCAGCAGAAGAGGGGGCGAGGACGAAAAACTGTTTTTT
TRBJ2-7 | TRBD1 | . | TRBV4-1 | 16 | CASSQSPRTGSYEQYF | TGCGCCAGCAGCCAGAGTCCCAGGACAGGCTCCTACGAGCAGTACTTC
TRBJ1-1 | . | . | TRBV5-6 | 13 | CASSPRGNTGAFF | TGTGCCAGCAGCCCCCGAGGAAACACTGGAGCTTTCTTT
TRBJ1-1 | . | few | TRBV29-1 | 13 | CSVAGQYGTEAFF | TGCAGCGTTGCAGGACAGTACGGCACTGAAGCTTTCTTT
TRBJ1-2 | TRBD1 | few | TRBV5-1 | 14 | CASSVGGASYGYTF | TGCGCCAGCAGCGTAGGGGGCGCAAGCTATGGCTACACCTTC
TRBJ1-2 | . | . | TRBV7-9 | 15 | CASSLEAGRHYGYTF | TGTGCCAGCAGCTTAGAAGCTGGACGCCACTATGGCTACACCTTC
TRBJ2-7 | . | few | TRBV3-1 | 15 | CASSQGTASTYEQYF | TGTGCCAGCAGCCAAGGGACAGCCTCCACCTACGAGCAGTACTTC
TRBJ2-1 | . | . | TRBV6-1 | 13 | CASRGDPYNEQFF | TGTGCCAGCAGGGGGGATCCCTACAATGAGCAGTTCTTC
TRBJ2-3 | . | few | TRBV5-1 | 15 | CASTGEGQGKLTQYF | TGCGCCAGCACGGGGGAAGGCCAGGGCAAATTGACGCAGTATTTT
TRBJ1-2 | . | few | TRBV7-9 | 13 | CASSSDLANGYTF | TGTGCCAGCAGCTCCGATTTGGCGAACGGCTACACCTTC
TRBJ2-3 | . | few | TRBV6-5 | 14 | CASSYSKILQTQYF | TGTGCCAGCAGTTACTCGAAGATACTCCAAACGCAGTATTTT
TRBJ1-2 | . | . | TRBV9 | 14 | CASSVDHVGSGYTF | TGTGCCAGCAGCGTAGATCATGTGGGAAGTGGCTACACCTTC
TRBJ2-1 | . | few | TRBV4-1 | 17 | CASSQLGVLPRSNEQFF | TGCGCCAGCAGCCAACTAGGTGTTCTTCCCCGCTCCAACGAGCAGTTCTTC
TRBJ1-1 | . | once | TRBV7-9 | 16 | CASSLGAGIKNTEAFF | TGTGCCAGCAGCTTAGGGGCTGGCATAAAGAACACTGAAGCTTTCTTT